This TCR beta chain was identified in a study of neoadjuvant nivolumab and ipilimumab in lung cancer. Across the study: Nivolumab 3 mg/kg was given days 1, 15 and 29, plus ipilimumab 1 mg/kg day 1 in combination.

The assay was immunoSEQ multiplex PCR, and TCRdb's table has in-frame clones only and misses some. The sample lists about 23,000 clones, roughly 84% seen once, with 20% to 25% in the top ten. The CDR3 is made up of 14 amino acids. The V end was cut by 8 bases, the J end by 1 base, with 14 bases between. Germline lookup yields CDR1 KGHSH and CDR2 LQKENI. Source: peripheral blood, taken before neoadjuvant nivolumab, alone or with ipilimumab. The TCR comes from an adult with non-small cell lung cancer. The V call is TRBV18, the J call TRBJ2-5; D might be TRBD2 (5 bases). The CDR3 DNA sequence: TGTGCCAGCCAATCCGGGAACACCCAAGAGACCCAGTACTTC. It encodes CASQSGNTQETQYF.